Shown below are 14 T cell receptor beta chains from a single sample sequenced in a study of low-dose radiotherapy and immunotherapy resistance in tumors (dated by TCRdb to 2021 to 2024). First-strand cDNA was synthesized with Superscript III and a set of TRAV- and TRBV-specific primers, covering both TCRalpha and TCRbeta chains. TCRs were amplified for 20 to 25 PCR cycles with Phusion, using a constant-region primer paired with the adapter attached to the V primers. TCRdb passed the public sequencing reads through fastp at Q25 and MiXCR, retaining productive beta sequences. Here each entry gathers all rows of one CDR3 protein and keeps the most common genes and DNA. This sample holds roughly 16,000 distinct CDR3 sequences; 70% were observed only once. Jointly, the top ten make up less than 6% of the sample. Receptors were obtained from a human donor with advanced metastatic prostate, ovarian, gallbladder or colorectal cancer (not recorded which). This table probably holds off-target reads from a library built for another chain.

CDR3 DNA sequence: TGTGCCAGCAGTGACAACCGCAGGGGCTACACCTTC. It codes for CASSDNRRGYTF. The rearrangement joins TRBV6-4 to TRBJ1-2; D unclear. CDR1 and CDR2 (germline): MRHNA, SNTAGT. The CDR3 spans 12 residues. The V end was cut by 2 bases, the J end by 8 bases, with 9 bases between.

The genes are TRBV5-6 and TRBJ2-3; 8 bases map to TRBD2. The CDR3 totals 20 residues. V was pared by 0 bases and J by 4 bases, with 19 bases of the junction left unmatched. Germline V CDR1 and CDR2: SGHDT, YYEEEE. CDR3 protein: CASSLALGSGVEVGPDTQYF. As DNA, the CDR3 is TGTGCCAGCAGCTTGGCCCTCGGTAGCGGGGTCGAGGTAGGCCCAGATACGCAGTATTTT.

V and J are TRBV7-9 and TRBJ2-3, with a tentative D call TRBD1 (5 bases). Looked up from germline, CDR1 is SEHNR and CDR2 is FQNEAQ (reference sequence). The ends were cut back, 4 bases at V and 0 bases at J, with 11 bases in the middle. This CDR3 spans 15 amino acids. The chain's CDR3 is CASSSDSASTDTQYF. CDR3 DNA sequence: TGTGCCAGCAGCTCCGACAGTGCTAGCACAGATACGCAGTATTTT.

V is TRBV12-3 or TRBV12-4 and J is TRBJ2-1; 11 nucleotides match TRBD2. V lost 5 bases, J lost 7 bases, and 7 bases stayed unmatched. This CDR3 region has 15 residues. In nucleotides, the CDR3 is TGTGCCAGCAGTAGGACTAGCGGGTTAAGGAATGAGCAGTTCTTC. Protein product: CASSRTSGLRNEQFF.

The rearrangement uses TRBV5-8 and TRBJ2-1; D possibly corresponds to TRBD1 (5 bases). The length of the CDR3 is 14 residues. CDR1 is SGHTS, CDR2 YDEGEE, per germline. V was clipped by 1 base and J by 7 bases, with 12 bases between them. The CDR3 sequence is CASSLSGMGNEQFF. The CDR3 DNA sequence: TGTGCCAGCAGCTTGTCAGGGATGGGTAATGAGCAGTTCTTC.

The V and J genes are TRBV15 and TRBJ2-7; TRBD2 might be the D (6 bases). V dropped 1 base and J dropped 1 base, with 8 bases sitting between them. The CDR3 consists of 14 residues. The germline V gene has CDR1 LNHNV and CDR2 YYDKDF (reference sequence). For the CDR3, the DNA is TGTGCCACCAGCAGAGGGGGGGATTCCTACGAGCAGTACTTC. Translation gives CATSRGGDSYEQYF.

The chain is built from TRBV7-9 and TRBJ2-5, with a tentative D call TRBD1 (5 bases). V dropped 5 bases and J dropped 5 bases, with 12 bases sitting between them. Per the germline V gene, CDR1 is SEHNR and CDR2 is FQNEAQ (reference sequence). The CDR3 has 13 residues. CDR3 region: CASSQGLAETQYF. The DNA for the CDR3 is TGTGCCAGCAGCCAGGGCCTCGCGGAGACCCAGTACTTC.

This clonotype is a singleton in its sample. DNA of the CDR3: TGTGCCAGCAGCTCCCTTACGCATGAGCAGTTCTTC. Translation gives CASSSLTHEQFF. The chain joins TRBV5-4 to TRBJ2-1, with no clear D. Germline-derived CDR1 and CDR2 are SGHNT and YYREEE (reference sequence). The CDR3 covers 12 residues. V was pared by 3 bases and J by 8 bases, with 9 bases between.

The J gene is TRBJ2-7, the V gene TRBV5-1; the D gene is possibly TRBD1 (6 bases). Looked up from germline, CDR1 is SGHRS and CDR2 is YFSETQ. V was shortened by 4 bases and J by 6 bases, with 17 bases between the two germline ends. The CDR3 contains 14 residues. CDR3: CASSDTGRLGEQYF. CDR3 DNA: TGCGCCAGCAGCGACACAGGGCGATTGGGCGAGCAGTACTTC.

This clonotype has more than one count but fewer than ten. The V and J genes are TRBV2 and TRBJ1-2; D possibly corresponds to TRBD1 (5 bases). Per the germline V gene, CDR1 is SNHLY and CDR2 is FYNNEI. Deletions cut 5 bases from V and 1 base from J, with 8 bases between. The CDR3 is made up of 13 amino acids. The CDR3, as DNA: TGTGCCAGCAGTCCCGACAGTAACTATGGCTACACCTTC. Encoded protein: CASSPDSNYGYTF.

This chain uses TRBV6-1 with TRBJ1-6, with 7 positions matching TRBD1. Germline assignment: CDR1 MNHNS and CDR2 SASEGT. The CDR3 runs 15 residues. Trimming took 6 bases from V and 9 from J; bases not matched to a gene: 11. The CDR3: CASSHPRGSVSPLHF. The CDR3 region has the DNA TGTGCCAGCAGCCACCCCAGGGGGTCGGTTTCACCCCTCCACTTT.

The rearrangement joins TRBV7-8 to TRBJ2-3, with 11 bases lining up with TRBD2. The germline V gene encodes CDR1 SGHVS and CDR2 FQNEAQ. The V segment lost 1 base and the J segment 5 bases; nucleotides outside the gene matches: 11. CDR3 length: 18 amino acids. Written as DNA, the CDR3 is TGTGCCAGCAGCTTAGTAGCGGGAGGGCAATTTGGTGTAGATACGCAGTATTTT. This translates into CASSLVAGGQFGVDTQYF. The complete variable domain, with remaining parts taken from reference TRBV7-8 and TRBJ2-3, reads GAGVSQSPRYKVAKRGQDVALRCDPISGHVSLFWYQQALGQGPEFLTYFQNEAQLDKSGLPSDRFFAERPEGSVSTLKIQRTQQEDSAVYLCASSLVAGGQFGVDTQYFGPGTRLTVL.

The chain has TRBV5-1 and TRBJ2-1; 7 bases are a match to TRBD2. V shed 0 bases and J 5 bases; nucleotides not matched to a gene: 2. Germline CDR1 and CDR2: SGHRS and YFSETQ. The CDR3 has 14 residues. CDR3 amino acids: CASSLAGGHNEQFF. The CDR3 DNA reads TGCGCCAGCAGCTTGGCGGGAGGCCACAATGAGCAGTTCTTC.

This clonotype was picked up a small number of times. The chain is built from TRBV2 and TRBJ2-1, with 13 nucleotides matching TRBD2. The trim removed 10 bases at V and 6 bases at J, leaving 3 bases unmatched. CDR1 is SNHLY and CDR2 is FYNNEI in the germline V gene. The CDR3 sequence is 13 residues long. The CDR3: CAIGLAGVNEQFF. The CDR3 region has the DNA TGTGCCATTGGACTAGCGGGAGTCAATGAGCAGTTCTTC.